This T cell receptor (beta chain) originates from a study of shared clonotypes between healthy human individuals. Study-level information: Each donor's CD4 naive and CD4 memory cells filled three plates apiece, CD8 naive two, and CD8 memory one. General observations from the study: Sampling was confined to blood; repertoires within tissues likely differ.

This CDR3 has 12 residues. Germline CDR1 is SGHRS and CDR2 is YFSETQ. Trimming took off 5 bases at V and 9 bases at J, with 12 bases between the two ends. Running of the assay took place at deep level. Evenly divided among several immunoSEQ plates was the genomic DNA of each subset. Sequencing was performed with immunoSEQ multiplex PCR; in TCRdb, only in-frame clones are kept and a portion is missing. The sample contains hundreds of thousands of clones, 74% of which appear only once. In the case of this clone: Its antigen is currently unknown.

This receptor was obtained from a woman in her twenties or thirties in good health. The chain employs TRBV5-1 and TRBJ2-1, with D tentatively TRBD1 (6 bases). The specimen was memory CD4+ T cells sorted from blood. Subset: CD45RA-negative fraction. The CDR3 bases are TGCGCCAGCAGTTTACAGGGAGCTGAGCAGTTCTTC. Translated: CASSLQGAEQFF.